This T cell receptor beta chain is from a study of OX40 agonist ivuxolimab in advanced cancers. Study-level background: Patients were given ivuxolimab, an antibody that agonizes OX40 (CD134). Males comprised around four fifths of the group, whose mean age was approximately 61 years (range roughly 20 to 90). Study conclusions and caveats: At 0.1 to 3.0 mg/kg, CD4+ and CD8+ blood T cells expanded clonally by week 6.

In the case of this clone: The antigen remains undetermined.

The germline V gene encodes CDR1 LGHNA and CDR2 YSLEER. Trimming removed 0 bases from V and 4 bases from J, with 19 bases in between. The CDR3 runs 18 residues. Only in-frame clones appear in the TCRdb table, and some are missing; sequencing was by immunoSEQ multiplex PCR. Of 26,000 or so clones listed, about 88% are singletons. Sequenced material: CD4+ or CD8+ T cells sorted from blood, taken in a trial of the OX40 agonist ivuxolimab. The J gene is TRBJ2-1, the V gene TRBV4-3; unclear D gene. The sequence was obtained from an adult with an advanced solid tumor such as melanoma, head and neck, liver or kidney cancer. The CDR3 DNA is TGCGCCAGCAGCCAAGATCCCCCGGCAGAAGTTTTTTACAATGAGCAGTTCTTC. Translated, it gives CASSQDPPAEVFYNEQFF.